This T cell receptor (beta chain) comes out of a study of T cell repertoires in ileal Crohn's disease. Germline V gene sequence: CDR1 LNHDA, CDR2 SQIVND (reference sequence). CDR3 size: 16 residues. V lost 1 base and J 3 bases, leaving 15 bases between the germline ends. Time point of the sample: neoterminal ileum biopsy at postoperative endoscopy, about 6 months after surgery. Data came from immunoSEQ multiplex PCR; TCRdb stores just in-frame clones and leaves some out. The table has about 13,000 clones, over 60% seen once. The chain has TRBV19 and TRBJ1-2; possibly TRBD1 for D (6 bases). The sample taken for sequencing was ileal tissue. The clonotype originates from an adult with Crohn's disease. The CDR3 bases are TGTGCCAGTAGTATAGGTGCACGACAGGAACACTATGGCTACACCTTC. It encodes CASSIGARQEHYGYTF.